This TCR beta chain was sequenced during a study of T-cell reconstitution after alpha-beta-depleted transplantation in children. Molecular barcoding with unique molecular identifiers was used for the TCRbeta library. TCRdb reprocessed the PCR reads via MiXCR and lists one record per CDR3 protein. This repertoire shows roughly 610,000 distinct CDR3 sequences, more than 9% found once; its top ten account for about 4.3%. This CDR3 contains 14 residues. Germline loops: CDR1 SGHRS, CDR2 YFSETQ. The V gene lost 7 bases and the J gene lost 3 bases, with 16 bases spanning the gap. This sequence was found in a human donor who donated a stem cell graft to a child with acute myeloid leukemia. The chain is built from TRBV5-1 and TRBJ1-1; the D gene is possibly TRBD1 (5 bases). The sample consisted of PBMCs from the stem cell graft donor, taken from the stem cell graft. The CDR3 DNA reads TGCGCCAGCGGTCTCGGTTGGGGGGACACTGAAGCTTTCTTT. Amino acid sequence: CASGLGWGDTEAFF.